The entry that follows covers one T cell receptor (beta chain) sequence. This specimen belongs to a study of cytotoxic CD8 clonotypes in ibrutinib-treated CLL. Deletions cut 4 bases from V and 0 bases from J, with 14 bases between. CDR3 length: 16 amino acids. The germline V gene encodes CDR1 SGHRS and CDR2 YFSETQ. TCRdb's table, derived via immunoSEQ multiplex PCR, lists solely in-frame clones and lacks some. Altogether some 200,000 clones are present, approximately 72% being singletons, with the ten largest covering around 15%. V and J are TRBV5-1 and TRBJ1-3; D remains unclear. The receptor's source is a human donor with chronic lymphocytic leukemia. This specimen was PBMCs, taken after 24 months of ibrutinib treatment. The CDR3 sequence is CASSVGSRDSGNTIYF. CDR3 DNA: TGCGCCAGCAGCGTTGGGAGCAGAGACTCTGGAAACACCATATATTTT.